The next 32 T cell receptor beta chains were all read from a single sample in a study of blood T cell repertoires in COVID-19. Clones were read by immunoSEQ multiplex PCR, and TCRdb kept only the in-frame ones, dropping some. The data show approximately 300,000 clones, around 82% seen once. Sequencing used peripheral blood. Source of these receptors: a woman between 50 and 59 years old with acute or convalescent COVID-19.

The rearrangement uses TRBV6-2 or TRBV6-3 and TRBJ1-2, with D unclear. The germline V and J ends were trimmed by 2 bases and 7 bases, with 11 bases remaining between them. In germline, CDR1 is MNHEY, CDR2 SVGEGT. The CDR3 has 13 amino acids. The CDR3 loop reads CASSYAGKSGYTF. The CDR3, as DNA: TGTGCCAGCAGTTACGCGGGGAAAAGTGGCTACACCTTC.

The chain carries TRBV21-1 and TRBJ2-7; TRBD1 was called by the table and not checked on the DNA. TRBV21-1 is noted as a pseudogene. CDR3 length: 14 residues. The CDR3 here is CASSKGGTTYEQYV. Written as DNA, the CDR3 is TGTGCCAGCAGCAAAGGTGGCACAACCTACGAGCAGTACGTC.

This chain uses TRBV7-2 with TRBJ2-7, with TRBD2 matching over 11 bases. This CDR3 region has 18 residues. CDR1 is SGHTA and CDR2 is FQGNSA in the germline V gene. After removal of 1 base from V and 0 bases from J, the junction contained 8 bases not matched to a gene. CDR3 nucleotide sequence: TGTGCCAGCAGCTTAGGTTTAGCTAGCGGGAGGAACTCCTACGAGCAGTACTTC. Its protein product is CASSLGLASGRNSYEQYF.

The V and J genes are TRBV5-1 and TRBJ2-2; TRBD1 might be the D (6 bases). This CDR3 comprises 14 residues. Germline V CDR1 and CDR2: SGHRS, YFSETQ. Trimming removed 0 bases at V and 6 bases at J, with 9 bases between. CDR3: CASSLAGAAGELFF. CDR3 nucleotide sequence: TGCGCCAGCAGCTTGGCAGGGGCGGCCGGGGAGCTGTTTTTT. The entire variable domain, with the rest obtained from reference TRBV5-1 and TRBJ2-2, is as follows: KAGVTQTPRYLIKTRGQQVTLSCSPISGHRSVSWYQQTPGQGLQFLFEYFSETQRNKGNFPGRFSGRQFSNSRSEMNVSTLELGDSALYLCASSLAGAAGELFFGEGSRLTVL.

The chain joins TRBV6-5 to TRBJ1-1; D possibly corresponds to TRBD1 (6 bases). Germline CDR1 reads MNHEY; CDR2 reads SVGAGI. The V end was cut by 6 bases, the J end by 0 bases, with 11 bases between. The CDR3 length is 14 residues. The CDR3: CASRKDSMNTEAFF. CDR3 DNA: TGTGCCAGCAGAAAGGACAGTATGAACACTGAAGCTTTCTTT.

The rearrangement joins TRBV19 to TRBJ2-5; the match to TRBD2 covers 7 bases. The ends lost 3 bases at V and 3 bases at J; junction bases unmatched: 7. The CDR3 runs to 15 residues. CDR1 is LNHDA, CDR2 SQIVND, per germline (reference sequence). The CDR3, as DNA: TGTGCCAGTAGTATTTTGTTCCGGGGGGAAGAGACCCAGTACTTC. Its protein product is CASSILFRGEETQYF.

V is TRBV5-1 and J is TRBJ2-2, with TRBD1 matching 9 bases. V dropped 4 bases and J dropped 3; count of bases not matched to a gene: 4. Per germline, CDR1 SGHRS and CDR2 YFSETQ. The CDR3 spans 15 residues. CDR3 coding DNA: TGCGCCAGCAGCCCACAGGGGGCGGACACCGGGGAGCTGTTTTTT. Translated: CASSPQGADTGELFF.

This clone was counted only a few times. The chain is built from TRBV7-2 and TRBJ1-1; D unresolved. The CDR3 is made up of 14 amino acids. Germline CDR1 is SGHTA and CDR2 is FQGNSA. V was clipped by 1 base and J by 11 bases, with 17 bases between them. The CDR3 nucleotides read TGTGCCAGCAGCTTAGGATTAGACCCCTCGAGGGCTTTCTTT. Amino acids: CASSLGLDPSRAFF.

This sequence joins TRBV7-8 and TRBJ2-1; D perhaps matches TRBD2 (6 bases). Trimming took off 11 bases at V and 4 bases at J, with 15 bases between the two ends. Per the germline V gene, CDR1 is SGHVS and CDR2 is FQNEAQ. The CDR3 runs 13 residues. This chain's CDR3 is CAGGTSLYNEQFF. CDR3 sequence (DNA): TGTGCCGGGGGGACTTCCTTGTACAATGAGCAGTTCTTC.

DNA of the CDR3: TGCGCCAGCAGTCGGGGACAGGGGACAAACAATGAGCAGTTCTTC. This gives the protein CASSRGQGTNNEQFF. This chain uses TRBV5-1 with TRBJ2-1, with 10 bases matching TRBD1. The length of the CDR3 is 15 residues. The germline V gene has CDR1 SGHRS and CDR2 YFSETQ. Trimming cost V 5 bases and J 5 bases; bases outside gene matches: 7.

In this sample, this clone turned up once. J is TRBJ1-5 and V is TRBV28; 7 bases match TRBD1. Trimming cost V 5 bases and J 6 bases; bases outside gene matches: 10. Germline V gives CDR1 MDHEN, CDR2 SYDVKM. This CDR3 spans 15 amino acids. This CDR3 reads CASSPTQGGGQPQHF. CDR3 coding DNA: TGTGCCAGCAGTCCAACGCAGGGGGGCGGTCAGCCCCAGCATTTT.

The chain has TRBV29-1 and TRBJ2-7; unclear D gene. V lost 4 bases and J lost 0, with 13 bases in between. This CDR3 comprises 14 residues. Germline lookup yields CDR1 SQVTM and CDR2 ANQGSEA. The CDR3 DNA sequence: TGCAGCGTTGCGGAGACCAGCGACTCCTACGAGCAGTACTTC. Encoded protein: CSVAETSDSYEQYF.

J is TRBJ1-5 and V is TRBV10-3; D may be TRBD1 (6 bases). Trimming stripped 4 bases from V and 6 bases from J, with 10 bases between. In germline, CDR1 is ENHRY, CDR2 SYGVKD. The CDR3 contains 13 residues. The CDR3 DNA is TGTGCCATCAGTGGGCAGGGGAGTCAGCCCCAGCATTTT. It is translated as CAISGQGSQPQHF.

The V gene is TRBV4-1, the J gene TRBJ2-1; 7 bases align to TRBD1. The germline gives CDR1 MGHRA, CDR2 YSYEKL. The V gene end was trimmed by 4 bases and the J gene end by 6 bases; junction bases not matched to a gene: 3. The CDR3 runs to 13 residues. The chain's CDR3 is CASSPRQGNEQFF. The CDR3 DNA follows: TGCGCCAGCAGCCCCAGACAGGGCAATGAGCAGTTCTTC.

The rearrangement uses TRBV5-1 and TRBJ2-3; TRBD2 matches 7 bases. Looked up from germline, CDR1 is SGHRS and CDR2 is YFSETQ. Trimming at V came to 7 bases and at J to 12 bases, leaving 14 bases not matched to a gene. This CDR3 contains 13 residues. The CDR3 spells CASVGGERTSQYF. CDR3 bases: TGCGCCAGCGTGGGAGGAGAACGGACTAGTCAGTATTTT.

This clone was counted only a few times. This chain links TRBV18 with TRBJ2-7; 13 nucleotides match TRBD2. The CDR3 length is 17 residues. The V gene end was trimmed by 0 bases and the J gene end by 5 bases; junction bases not matched to a gene: 7. The V gene's germline CDR1 is KGHSH and CDR2 LQKENI. CDR3 in amino acids: CASSPPGLAGVGDEQYF. Here the CDR3 DNA reads TGTGCCAGCTCACCACCAGGACTAGCGGGAGTGGGGGACGAGCAGTACTTC. The variable domain in full, with the rest retrieved from reference TRBV18 and TRBJ2-7, is NAGVMQNPRHLVRRRGQEARLRCSPMKGHSHVYWYRQLPEEGLKFMVYLQKENIIDESGMPKERFSAEFPKEGPSILRIQQVVRGDSAAYFCASSPPGLAGVGDEQYFGPGTRLTVT.

The J gene is TRBJ1-1, the V gene TRBV5-1, with a tentative D call TRBD1 (6 bases). The germline V and J ends were trimmed by 0 bases and 0 bases, with 6 bases remaining between them. The CDR3 loop spans 14 amino acids. The germline V gene has CDR1 SGHRS and CDR2 YFSETQ. The CDR3 region has the DNA TGCGCCAGCAGCTTGGACAGGGTGAACACTGAAGCTTTCTTT. It specifies CASSLDRVNTEAFF. Full variable domain (missing parts from reference TRBV5-1 and TRBJ1-1): KAGVTQTPRYLIKTRGQQVTLSCSPISGHRSVSWYQQTPGQGLQFLFEYFSETQRNKGNFPGRFSGRQFSNSRSEMNVSTLELGDSALYLCASSLDRVNTEAFFGQGTRLTVV.

V and J are TRBV3-1 (or the pseudogene TRBV3-2) and TRBJ2-7; 8 positions agree with TRBD1. Unmatched junction bases numbered 7, after V lost 3 bases and J lost 6 bases. Germline CDR1 reads LGHDT; CDR2 reads YNNKEL (reference sequence). CDR3 size: 14 residues. CDR3: CASSHTGTGSEQYV. As DNA, the CDR3 is TGTGCCAGCAGCCATACCGGGACAGGTTCCGAGCAGTACGTC.

The chain combines TRBV5-4 with TRBJ2-5; 7 bases match TRBD2. CDR1 SGHNT and CDR2 YYREEE come from the germline V gene (reference sequence). Trimming at V came to 4 bases and at J to 1 base, leaving 7 bases not matched to a gene. This CDR3 is built from 15 residues. For the CDR3, the DNA is TGTGCCAGCAGCCCCCGCGGGGGACCCCAAGAGACCCAGTACTTC. Translation: CASSPRGGPQETQYF.

The chain carries TRBV3-1 (or the pseudogene TRBV3-2) and TRBJ2-6; D not certain. Trimming left V 6 bases short and J 0 bases short, with 9 bases between. The CDR3 runs 15 residues. CDR1 and CDR2 from the germline V gene are LGHDT and YNNKEL (reference sequence). Here the CDR3 reads CASRRPGSGANVLTF. DNA for the CDR3: TGTGCCAGCAGACGCCCAGGCTCTGGGGCCAACGTCCTGACTTTC.

The chain couples TRBV19 to TRBJ2-2, with D perhaps TRBD1 (6 bases). Per germline, CDR1 LNHDA and CDR2 SQIVND (reference sequence). Trimming took 6 bases from V and 2 from J, leaving 13 bases between them. This CDR3 spans 15 amino acids. The CDR3 sequence is CASRSRDINTGELFF. The CDR3 bases are TGTGCCAGTAGGAGCCGGGACATCAACACCGGGGAGCTGTTTTTT.

The chain uses TRBV5-1 and TRBJ2-1, with 8 bases lining up with TRBD2. V dropped 5 bases and J dropped 2; count of bases not matched to a gene: 24. Germline CDR1 reads SGHRS; CDR2 reads YFSETQ. There are 21 residues in the CDR3. The CDR3 reads CASRTTKRGWLRYWPYNEQFF. DNA of the CDR3: TGCGCCAGCAGGACCACCAAGCGGGGGTGGCTGAGGTATTGGCCCTACAATGAGCAGTTCTTC.

The chain recombines TRBV2 with TRBJ1-1; D ambiguous. There are 14 residues in the CDR3. Germline V gene lookup returns CDR1 SNHLY and CDR2 FYNNEI. V was cut by 5 bases and J by 5 bases, with 15 bases left in between. CDR3 nucleotides: TGTGCCAGCAGTAGGAACGAGGAGGTGACTGAAGCTTTCTTT. Translating gives CASSRNEEVTEAFF. The full variable domain, completed using reference TRBV2 and TRBJ1-1, is EPEVTQTPSHQVTQMGQEVILRCVPISNHLYFYWYRQILGQKVEFLVSFYNNEISEKSEIFDDQFSVERPDGSNFTLKIRSTKLEDSAMYFCASSRNEEVTEAFFGQGTRLTVV.

This clone has a single count. The chain links TRBV9 to TRBJ2-1; 14 positions match TRBD2. The length of the CDR3 is 16 residues. V lost 3 bases to trimming and J lost 8 bases; unmatched junction nucleotides: 7. The germline CDR1 and CDR2 sequences are SGDLS and YYNGEE. For the CDR3, the DNA is TGTGCCAGCAGCGCAACCGGGACTAGCGGGAGTTATGAGCAGTTCTTC. Encoded protein: CASSATGTSGSYEQFF.

The chain combines TRBV6-2 or TRBV6-3 with TRBJ1-5; D is unclear. Trimming removed 6 bases from V and 2 bases from J, with 11 bases in between. Germline CDR1 and CDR2: MNHEY and SVGEGT. The CDR3 sequence is 14 residues long. CDR3 loop: CASSLGGGNQPQHF. Here the CDR3 DNA reads TGTGCCAGCAGCCTCGGCGGCGGCAATCAGCCCCAGCATTTT.

V and J are TRBV5-4 and TRBJ1-1, with 7 bases identical to TRBD1. This CDR3 has 12 residues. Trimming took 10 bases from V and 0 from J; bases not matched to a gene: 3. Germline V gives CDR1 SGHNT, CDR2 YYREEE (reference sequence). The CDR3 bases are TGTGCCCTCAGGGGGGTGAACACTGAAGCTTTCTTT. Translation gives CALRGVNTEAFF. The variable domain in full, with the rest retrieved from reference TRBV5-4 and TRBJ1-1, is ETGVTQSPTHLIKTRGQQVTLRCSSQSGHNTVSWYQQALGQGPQFIFQYYREEENGRGNFPPRFSGLQFPNYSSELNVNALELDDSALYLCALRGVNTEAFFGQGTRLTVV.

The chain combines TRBV18 with TRBJ2-2, with TRBD1 identical over 7 bases. CDR3 length: 16 residues. Trimming cost V 3 bases and J 1 base; bases outside gene matches: 5. Germline CDR1 and CDR2: KGHSH and LQKENI. CDR3 sequence reads: CASSPTGIGNTGELFF. The DNA for the CDR3 is TGTGCCAGCTCACCGACAGGGATAGGGAACACCGGGGAGCTGTTTTTT.

This clone appeared once. This chain uses TRBV7-2 with TRBJ2-3, with 10 bases aligning to TRBD1. J gave up 6 bases and V 0 bases, and 6 bases lay outside the gene matches. The CDR3 is made up of 16 amino acids. CDR1 and CDR2 (germline): SGHTA, FQGNSA. CDR3 region: CASSLAGTGESDTQYF. In DNA, the CDR3 is TGTGCCAGCAGCTTAGCCGGGACAGGGGAGTCGGATACGCAGTATTTT.

The rearrangement joins TRBV7-2 to TRBJ1-5, with D unclear. In germline, CDR1 is SGHTA, CDR2 FQGNSA. This CDR3 has 15 amino acids. The V end was cut by 1 base, the J end by 0 bases, with 7 bases between. This CDR3 is CASSLGGISNQPQHF. Here the CDR3 DNA reads TGTGCCAGCAGCTTAGGAGGAATTAGCAATCAGCCCCAGCATTTT.

CDR3 sequence reads: CASTSGQRRDEQFF. CDR3 nucleotide sequence: TGTGCCAGCACCTCGGGACAGAGAAGGGATGAGCAGTTCTTC. The chain combines TRBV25-1 with TRBJ2-1; 7 bases fit TRBD1. The CDR3 loop spans 14 amino acids. CDR1 and CDR2 (germline): MGHDK, SYGVNS. V lost 7 bases and J lost 8; bases outside the gene matches: 11.

The chain has TRBV6-2 or TRBV6-3 and TRBJ2-7; 10 bases match TRBD2. The length of the CDR3 is 17 residues. J lost 6 bases, V lost 6 bases, and 17 bases had no gene match. Germline CDR1 MNHEY, CDR2 SVGEGT. The CDR3 DNA reads as TGTGCCAGCAGGCCTCTAGCGGGAGCTTTTTTAGTCGCCGAGCAGTACTTC. Amino acids: CASRPLAGAFLVAEQYF.

This rearrangement joins TRBV2 to TRBJ2-7; 7 bases align to TRBD2. V shed 6 bases, J shed 3 bases, and the junction held 5 bases outside the gene matches. The CDR3 extends over 13 amino acids. CDR1 is SNHLY and CDR2 is FYNNEI in the germline V gene. CDR3 sequence (DNA): TGTGCCAGCAGGGCGCGGGGGTTCTACGAGCAGTACGTC. It yields the protein CASRARGFYEQYV.